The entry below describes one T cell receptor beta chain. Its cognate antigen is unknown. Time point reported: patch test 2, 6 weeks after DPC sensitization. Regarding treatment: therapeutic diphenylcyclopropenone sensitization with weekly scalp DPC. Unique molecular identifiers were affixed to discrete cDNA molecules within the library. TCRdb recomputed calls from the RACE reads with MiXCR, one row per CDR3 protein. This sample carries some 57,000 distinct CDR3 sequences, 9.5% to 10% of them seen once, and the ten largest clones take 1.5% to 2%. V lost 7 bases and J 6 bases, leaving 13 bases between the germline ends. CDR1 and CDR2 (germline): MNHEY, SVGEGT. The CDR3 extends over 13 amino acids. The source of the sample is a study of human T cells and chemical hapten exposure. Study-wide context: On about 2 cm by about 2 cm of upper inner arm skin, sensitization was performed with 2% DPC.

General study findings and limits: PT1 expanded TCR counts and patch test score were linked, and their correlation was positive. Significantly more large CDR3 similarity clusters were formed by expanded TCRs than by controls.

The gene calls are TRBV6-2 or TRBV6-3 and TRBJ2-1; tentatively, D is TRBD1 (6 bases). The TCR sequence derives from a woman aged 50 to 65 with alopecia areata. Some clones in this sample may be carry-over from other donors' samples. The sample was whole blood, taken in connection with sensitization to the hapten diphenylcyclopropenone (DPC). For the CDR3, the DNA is TGTGCCAGCAACTTCGGGACACCCAATGAGCAGTTCTTC. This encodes CASNFGTPNEQFF.